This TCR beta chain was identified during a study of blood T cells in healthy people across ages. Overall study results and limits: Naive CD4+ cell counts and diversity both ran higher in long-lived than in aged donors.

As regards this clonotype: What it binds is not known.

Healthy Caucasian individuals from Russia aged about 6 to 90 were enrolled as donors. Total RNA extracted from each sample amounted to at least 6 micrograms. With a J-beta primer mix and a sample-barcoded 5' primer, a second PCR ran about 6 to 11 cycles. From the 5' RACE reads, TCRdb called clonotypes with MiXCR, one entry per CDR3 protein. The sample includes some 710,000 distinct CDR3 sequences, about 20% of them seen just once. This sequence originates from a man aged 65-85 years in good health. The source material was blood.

CDR3 protein: CASSQRGAVNTIYF. In DNA form, the CDR3 reads TGTGCCAGCAGCCAGAGGGGTGCGGTCAACACCATATATTTT. The chain has TRBV14 and TRBJ1-3; weak D call: TRBD1 (5 bases). Deletions cut 3 bases from V and 7 bases from J, with 13 bases between. This CDR3 contains 14 residues. In germline, CDR1 is SGHDN, CDR2 FVKESK.